The 8 T cell receptor beta chains below all came from one sample that was sequenced in a study of long-term antiretroviral therapy in people with HIV. Assay version v3.0 of immunoSEQ was used, and it was run at survey level. Using immunoSEQ multiplex PCR, the repertoire was profiled, and TCRdb retains in-frame clones only, with some absent. The sample has approximately 15,000 clones; 75% to 85% are singletons. Sequences were derived from unsorted PBMCs, sampled 0.4 years after starting antiretroviral therapy. These receptors all stem from a man aged 25 to 40 with HIV.

The sample holds one count of this clone. The chain has TRBV7-9 and TRBJ1-4, with TRBD1 identical over 8 bases. The CDR3 loop spans 15 amino acids. Germline V gives CDR1 SEHNR, CDR2 FQNEAQ (reference sequence). After removal of 5 bases from V and 8 bases from J, the junction contained 10 bases not matched to a gene. The CDR3 spells CASSPFQGAGEKLFF. The CDR3 DNA reads TGTGCCAGCAGCCCTTTTCAGGGGGCAGGGGAAAAACTGTTTTTT. The complete variable domain, with remaining parts taken from reference TRBV7-9 and TRBJ1-4, reads DTGVSQNPRHKITKRGQNVTFRCDPISEHNRLYWYRQTLGQGPEFLTYFQNEAQLEKSRLLSDRFSAERPKGSFSTLEIQRTEQGDSAMYLCASSPFQGAGEKLFFGSGTQLSVL.

Only one count was recorded for this clone. The chain has TRBV15 and TRBJ1-5; D may be TRBD1 (5 bases). CDR3 length: 16 amino acids. Germline assignment: CDR1 LNHNV and CDR2 YYDKDF (reference sequence). V dropped 4 bases and J dropped 0 bases, with 13 bases sitting between them. CDR3 amino acids: CATSTSGIYSNQPQHF. CDR3 coding DNA: TGTGCCACCAGCACCTCAGGGATATATAGCAATCAGCCCCAGCATTTT.

The chain combines TRBV9 with TRBJ2-7; 8 bases fit TRBD1. Germline CDR1 reads SGDLS; CDR2 reads YYNGEE. CDR3 length equals 15 residues. Unmatched junction bases numbered 8, after V lost 4 bases and J lost 2 bases. The CDR3 region is CASSTTPGQAYEQYF. Written as DNA, the CDR3 is TGTGCCAGCAGCACCACTCCGGGACAGGCCTACGAGCAGTACTTC.

The chain joins TRBV6-5 to TRBJ2-7; 7 nucleotides match TRBD2. Trimming cost V 10 bases and J 2 bases; bases outside gene matches: 8. Germline CDR1 is MNHEY and CDR2 is SVGAGI. CDR3 length: 13 residues. The CDR3 spells CATKAGEPYEQYF. DNA of the CDR3: TGTGCCACAAAGGCGGGAGAACCCTACGAGCAGTACTTC.

This chain links TRBV29-1 with TRBJ1-1; no clear D gene. Germline V gene data show CDR1 as SQVTM and CDR2 as ANQGSEA. The V end lost 6 bases, the J end lost 4 bases, and 12 bases lay between the germline ends. This CDR3 is built from 12 residues. CDR3 nucleotides: TGCAGCGTATTTCGCGGTTCCACTGAAGCTTTCTTT. This codes for CSVFRGSTEAFF.

The V call is TRBV9, the J call TRBJ2-1; 15 bases agree with TRBD2. This CDR3 is built from 15 residues. Losses at the gene ends were 5 bases for V and 7 bases for J; bases not matched to a gene: 4. Germline values: CDR1 SGDLS, CDR2 YYNGEE. The DNA of the CDR3 is TGTGCCAGCAGTTTCGGACTAGCGGGGGGGAATGAGCAGTTCTTC. Amino acid sequence: CASSFGLAGGNEQFF.

The chain carries TRBV19 and TRBJ2-7; the D is unclear. The CDR3 covers 14 residues. The V gene lost 1 base and the J gene lost 3 bases, with 10 bases spanning the gap. Germline V gene data show CDR1 as LNHDA and CDR2 as SQIVND (reference sequence). Here the CDR3 reads CASSIVLGIYEQYF. In nucleotides, the CDR3 is TGTGCCAGTAGTATAGTCTTGGGGATCTACGAGCAGTACTTC.

This clone was seen only once. The chain joins TRBV30 to TRBJ1-1; D unclear. Germline CDR1 GTSNPN, CDR2 SVGIG (reference sequence). V was pared by 1 base and J by 0 bases, with 6 bases between. This CDR3 region has 13 residues. The CDR3 nucleotides are TGTGCCTGGAGTGAAACGGTGAACACTGAAGCTTTCTTT. This sequence encodes CAWSETVNTEAFF.